This T cell receptor beta chain stems from a study of spatial heterogeneity in lung cancer. Time point noted: sample taken at primary tumor resection. The study sequenced unsorted whole RNA from tumor, nontumor lung or frozen PBMC. TCRdb re-analysed the 5' RACE reads in MiXCR, keeping a single row per CDR3 protein. The sample carries just under 1,500 distinct CDR3 sequences, less than 8% recorded once. A note on this clonotype: This beta chain is an off-target read within a library intended for alpha chains, so its frequency means little.

Germline CDR1 is DFQATT and CDR2 is SNEGSKA (reference sequence). Germline trimming cut 0 bases from V and 5 bases from J; bases unmatched to any gene: 18. The CDR3 sequence is 19 residues long. The sample consisted of normal lung tissue next to the tumor, taken at surgery. The sequence was obtained from a female donor with early-stage non-small cell lung cancer. The chain combines TRBV20-1 with TRBJ2-3; 9 bases map to TRBD2. The chain's CDR3 is CSARDRDVGLALPGDTQYF. The CDR3 region has the DNA TGCAGTGCTAGAGATCGGGACGTAGGACTAGCGTTACCCGGAGATACGCAGTATTTT.